This note documents a single T cell receptor beta chain sequence. Its target is unknown. The data stem from a study of T cell responses to AZD1222 COVID-19 vaccine. Study results and limitations: Clonal diversity may have been underestimated in mostly white British donors. Recipients of AZD1222 seropositive at baseline numbered only six or seven.

The data were produced by immunoSEQ multiplex PCR, yet TCRdb's version contains in-frame clones alone and is incomplete. This repertoire shows about 94,000 clones, roughly 85% found once; its top ten account for over 3.5%. The source was peripheral blood, collected 28 days after the second AZD1222 dose. The receptor was isolated from an adult who received the AZD1222 COVID-19 vaccine.

CDR3 loop: CASSFLSTDSREQYF. The DNA for the CDR3 is TGTGCCAGCAGCTTTTTATCTACGGACAGCAGAGAGCAGTACTTC. This chain connects TRBV7-2 to TRBJ2-7; D may be TRBD1 (6 bases). The CDR3 extends over 15 amino acids. Per the germline V gene, CDR1 is SGHTA and CDR2 is FQGNSA. V shed 3 bases and J shed 7 bases, with 19 bases lying between them.